A single sample gave rise to the 3 T cell receptor beta chains below, sequenced in a study of blood T cell repertoires in COVID-19. Sequenced by immunoSEQ multiplex PCR; TCRdb stores in-frame clones only, minus some. The data show more than 85,000 clones, with roughly 86% seen just once and 5.5% to 8% held by the top ten. The sequenced sample consisted of peripheral blood. Receptor source: a woman aged 55-75 years with acute or convalescent COVID-19.

V and J are TRBV5-1 and TRBJ1-2, with 8 bases fitting TRBD1. V shed 2 bases and J 6 bases; nucleotides not matched to a gene: 3. CDR3 length equals 13 residues. Germline V lookup: CDR1 SGHRS, CDR2 YFSETQ. Written as DNA, the CDR3 is TGCGCCAGCAGCTTAGCACAGGGGGATGGCTACACCTTC. Translation: CASSLAQGDGYTF.

V is TRBV27 and J is TRBJ1-2; 8 bases map to TRBD1. With 4 bases clipped from V and 8 bases from J, the junction kept 6 bases outside the gene matches. CDR1 and CDR2 (germline): MNHEY, SMNVEV (reference sequence). The CDR3 consists of 13 residues. The CDR3: CASSWGRGRGYTF. The CDR3, as DNA: TGTGCCAGCAGTTGGGGCAGGGGGCGAGGCTACACCTTC.

The chain uses TRBV28 and TRBJ1-5, with D tentatively TRBD1 (5 bases). The V gene's germline CDR1 is MDHEN and CDR2 SYDVKM. Between the trimmed V and J ends, which lost 6 bases and 0 bases, there was a span of 18 bases. The CDR3 sequence is 17 residues long. The CDR3 region is CASSNPSRAYSNQPQHF. CDR3 DNA: TGTGCCAGCAGCAACCCCTCCAGGGCCTATAGCAATCAGCCCCAGCATTTT.